This T cell receptor beta chain was documented in a study of blood T cell repertoires in COVID-19. Study-level background: Acute and convalescent COVID-19 samples came from the United States, Italy and Spain. From T cells, B-cell-depleted T cells, or PBMCs came the material, which was cDNA or gDNA.

Profiled with immunoSEQ multiplex PCR; TCRdb holds only in-frame clones, not every one. The sample yields 130,000 to 150,000 clones, approximately 87% seen once. The source is a man aged 50-60 years who had recovered from COVID-19. Sample: peripheral blood.

The DNA of the CDR3 is TGCGCCAGCAGCCAAGTACACCCGTCCTACGAGCAGTACTTC. It codes for CASSQVHPSYEQYF. The rearrangement joins TRBV4-3 to TRBJ2-7; D is ambiguous. V was shortened by 1 base and J by 1 base, with 8 bases between the two germline ends. This CDR3 has 14 residues. Germline lookup yields CDR1 LGHNA and CDR2 YSLEER.